These 12 T cell receptor beta chains were all obtained from the same sample, sequenced in a study of cytomegalovirus exposure and HLA in healthy donors. PCR employed 60 Vbeta and 13 Jbeta primers. Profiling relied on immunoSEQ multiplex PCR, and the TCRdb table lists in-frame clones only, not all of them. The data contain under 150,000 clones, around 80% of them singletons. The sequenced sample consisted of PBMCs. These receptors all come from a woman between 45 and 60 years old in good health and CMV-seropositive.

This chain connects TRBV4-2 to TRBJ2-7; 7 bases are shared with TRBD2. From germline, CDR1 is LGHNA and CDR2 YNFKEQ. The CDR3 length is 17 residues. The V and J ends lost 0 bases and 3 bases, in that order; junction bases with no gene match: 11. CDR3 residues: CASSQDWGGTTYYEQYF. For the CDR3, the DNA is TGTGCCAGCAGCCAAGATTGGGGAGGGACTACTTACTACGAGCAGTACTTC.

The chain couples TRBV6-1 to TRBJ1-5, with unresolved D. This CDR3 region has 10 residues. The V end was cut by 11 bases, the J end by 6 bases, with 8 bases between. Germline lookup yields CDR1 MNHNS and CDR2 SASEGT. The CDR3 is CAPTSQPQHF. CDR3 in DNA: TGTGCCCCCACTAGTCAGCCCCAGCATTTT.

CDR3 amino acids: CASSLSEGSGGYEQYF. The CDR3 DNA sequence: TGTGCCAGCAGCTTATCAGAAGGTTCAGGGGGGTACGAGCAGTACTTC. The chain recombines TRBV7-9 with TRBJ2-7, with TRBD1 as a possible D gene (7 bases). Between the trimmed V and J ends, which lost 2 bases and 4 bases, there was a span of 18 bases. CDR1 SEHNR and CDR2 FQNEAQ come from the germline V gene (reference sequence). The CDR3 consists of 16 residues.

The chain combines TRBV5-1 with TRBJ2-3, with D perhaps TRBD1 (5 bases). V dropped 4 bases and J dropped 2 bases, with 14 bases sitting between them. The germline CDR1 and CDR2 sequences are SGHRS and YFSETQ. The length of the CDR3 is 15 residues. The CDR3 reads CASSLSGHNTDTQYF. In DNA form, the CDR3 reads TGCGCCAGCAGCCTCTCTGGACATAACACAGATACGCAGTATTTT.

This chain links TRBV10-3 with TRBJ2-5, with 10 bases matching TRBD1. Germline CDR1 ENHRY, CDR2 SYGVKD. J was trimmed by 2 bases and V by 6 bases; bases with no gene match: 12. The CDR3 has 17 amino acids. The CDR3: CAIRATGGGWGQETQYF. The CDR3 nucleotides read TGTGCCATCAGGGCGACAGGGGGCGGATGGGGGCAAGAGACCCAGTACTTC.

To note about this clone: An end of the junction differs from the germline gene, which may be a read error. Other DNA sequences in the sample encode the same CDR3. V gene TRBV19 combines with J gene TRBJ2-6; D might be TRBD1 (6 bases). Germline CDR1 is LNHDA and CDR2 is SQIVND (reference sequence). This CDR3 comprises 15 residues. Here the CDR3 DNA reads TGTGCCAGTAGTCTAGACAGGTACGGGGCCAACGTCCTGACTTTC. As protein: CASSLDRYGANVLTF.

V usage is TRBV23-1 and J usage is TRBJ1-1; 8 nucleotides align to TRBD1. TRBV23-1 carries the ORF label, with uncertain function. V dropped 5 bases and J dropped 0; count of bases not matched to a gene: 17. The CDR3 consists of 19 residues. The CDR3 DNA reads as TGCGCCAGCAGTTTACATCTAATCAGGGGGCCTCAAGTGAACACTGAAGCTTTCTTT. The encoded protein is CASSLHLIRGPQVNTEAFF.

The chain has TRBV7-2 and TRBJ2-3, with 13 bases aligning to TRBD2. Germline V CDR1 and CDR2: SGHTA, FQGNSA. Unmatched junction bases numbered 3, after V lost 5 bases and J lost 4 bases. The CDR3 length is 15 residues. The CDR3 DNA follows: TGTGCCAGCAGCAAACTAGCGGGGGGGCCAGATACGCAGTATTTT. This codes for CASSKLAGGPDTQYF.

V and J are TRBV25-1 and TRBJ1-2; D gene unclear. V was shortened by 6 bases and J by 4 bases, with 12 bases between the two germline ends. The CDR3 is 13 residues long. Per germline, CDR1 MGHDK and CDR2 SYGVNS. In nucleotides, the CDR3 is TGTGCCAGCAGCATGACACCCTTCTATGGCTACACCTTC. Translating gives CASSMTPFYGYTF.

The chain joins TRBV30 to TRBJ2-2; TRBD1 is a possible D gene (5 bases). The CDR3 runs 15 residues. Germline loops: CDR1 GTSNPN, CDR2 SVGIG (reference sequence). V shed 4 bases and J shed 9 bases, with 21 bases lying between them. The CDR3 bases are TGTGCCTGGACTTACGGCAGGGCCCTAACCTGGGAGCTGTTTTTT. Residues: CAWTYGRALTWELFF.

The gene calls are TRBV7-2 and TRBJ1-6; no firm D call. V was cut by 4 bases and J by 9 bases, with 13 bases left in between. CDR1 is SGHTA, CDR2 FQGNSA, per germline. The CDR3 covers 14 residues. The CDR3 sequence is CASSSGPQVSPLHF. The CDR3, as DNA: TGTGCCAGCAGCTCTGGGCCGCAAGTTTCACCCCTCCACTTT. The whole variable domain, remainder taken from reference TRBV7-2 and TRBJ1-6, is GAGVSQSPSNKVTEKGKDVELRCDPISGHTALYWYRQSLGQGLEFLIYFQGNSAPDKSGLPSDRFSAERTGGSVSTLTIQRTQQEDSAVYLCASSSGPQVSPLHFGNGTRLTVT.

Here the CDR3 reads CASSGRTGPPFF. Here the CDR3 DNA reads TGTGCCAGCAGTGGGCGGACAGGGCCCCCGTTCTTC. This chain joins TRBV6-1 and TRBJ2-1; 8 nucleotides agree with TRBD1. CDR3 length equals 12 residues. Germline values: CDR1 MNHNS, CDR2 SASEGT. The junction had 8 bases not matched to a gene; V was cut back by 4 bases and J by 15 bases.